The rows below give T cell receptor beta chains drawn from one sample of a study of beta chain features in type 1 diabetes. Clones were read by immunoSEQ multiplex PCR, and TCRdb kept only the in-frame ones, dropping some. This table holds more than 250,000 clones, about 23% found once. Sequenced: naive CD4+ T cells from blood. Receptors were obtained from a woman aged 25 to 39 with type 1 diabetes. The CDR3 runs from the conserved cysteine through the conserved F or W. The D gene is left open where the match is weak. Clone size is shown for a subset of rows, as once, few, many or a class of expanded clone.

D gene	clone size	V gene	J gene	CDR3 protein	CDR3 DNA
.	.	TRBV7-3	TRBJ1-1	CASSRLMNTEAFF	TGTGCCAGCAGCCGACTTATGAACACTGAAGCTTTCTTT
TRBD2	.	TRBV19	TRBJ2-4	CASSISTSGSGTKNIQYF	TGTGCCAGTAGTATTAGCACTAGCGGGAGTGGAACCAAAAACATTCAGTACTTC
TRBD1	few	TRBV28	TRBJ1-2	CASRETGGRDGYTF	TGTGCCAGCAGAGAGACAGGGGGCAGGGATGGCTACACCTTC
TRBD2	.	TRBV29-1	TRBJ2-7	CSVALTSGSFEQYF	TGCAGCGTTGCCCTTACTAGCGGGAGTTTTGAGCAGTACTTC
.	.	TRBV28	TRBJ2-7	CASSLISAGATEQYF	TGTGCCAGCAGTTTAATCAGCGCTGGGGCTACGGAGCAGTACTTC
.	.	TRBV7-8	TRBJ1-1	CASSFPGENTEAFF	TGTGCCAGCAGCTTTCCCGGGGAGAACACTGAAGCTTTCTTT
.	few	TRBV7-9	TRBJ2-3	CASSLGATDTQYF	TGTGCCAGCAGCCTAGGGGCCACAGATACGCAGTATTTT
.	few	TRBV2	TRBJ1-2	CATPKAQFSGYTF	TGTGCCACCCCGAAGGCACAGTTCAGTGGCTACACCTTC
.	few	TRBV4-2	TRBJ1-2	CASSQAGFGGYTF	TGTGCCAGCAGCCAAGCCGGTTTCGGTGGCTACACCTTC
TRBD1	few	TRBV27	TRBJ2-7	CASSLSPTGVEQYF	TGTGCCAGCAGTTTATCCCCGACAGGGGTCGAGCAGTACTTC
.	few	TRBV29-1	TRBJ2-5	CSASLGVETQYF	TGCAGCGCCTCACTAGGAGTGGAGACCCAGTACTTC
TRBD2	.	TRBV4-2	TRBJ2-2	CASSPSGRNTGELFF	TGTGCCAGCAGTCCTAGCGGGAGAAACACCGGGGAGCTGTTTTTT
.	.	TRBV19	TRBJ2-6	CASNGIALSGANVLTF	TGTGCCAGTAACGGTATCGCTCTATCTGGGGCCAACGTCCTGACTTTC
.	.	TRBV9	TRBJ2-1	CASSVGGSGYNEQFF	TGTGCCAGCAGCGTCGGTGGGAGTGGGTACAATGAGCAGTTCTTC
.	few	TRBV28	TRBJ1-2	CASSFNIDYGYTF	TGTGCCAGCAGTTTTAACATTGACTATGGCTACACCTTC
TRBD1	.	TRBV29-1	TRBJ2-7	CSVGTGFEQYF	TGCAGCGTAGGGACAGGGTTCGAGCAGTACTTC
.	few	TRBV4-1	TRBJ2-5	CASSQGRAVQETQYF	TGCGCCAGCAGCCAAGGCCGAGCGGTTCAAGAGACCCAGTACTTC
.	.	TRBV9	TRBJ2-1	CASSGGGGTVVDEQFF	TGTGCCAGCAGCGGAGGGGGCGGGACGGTAGTGGATGAGCAGTTCTTC
.	.	TRBV15	TRBJ1-2	CATSRDLATSGAANYGYTF	TGTGCCACCAGCAGAGATTTAGCGACGTCCGGCGCAGCTAACTATGGCTACACCTTC
TRBD2	.	TRBV7-6	TRBJ2-3	CASSYGLAGGDTQYF	TGTGCCAGCAGCTACGGACTAGCGGGAGGGGATACGCAGTATTTT
.	.	TRBV30	TRBJ2-4	CAWSWISGAKNIQYF	TGTGCCTGGAGTTGGATTAGCGGAGCCAAAAACATTCAGTACTTC
.	once	TRBV5-1	TRBJ1-1	CASSWETGTEAFF	TGCGCCAGCAGCTGGGAGACAGGCACTGAAGCTTTCTTT
TRBD2	.	TRBV25-1	TRBJ2-1	CASSEWERTSGRYEQFF	TGTGCCAGCAGTGAATGGGAACGGACTAGCGGGAGGTATGAGCAGTTCTTC
.	.	TRBV2	TRBJ2-7	CASKPSVFREQYF	TGTGCCAGCAAGCCCAGCGTCTTTCGGGAGCAGTACTTC
TRBD2	few	TRBV4-1	TRBJ2-1	CASSPRLAGGRYNEQFF	TGCGCCAGCAGCCCCCGACTAGCGGGAGGGCGCTACAATGAGCAGTTCTTC
.	.	TRBV30	TRBJ2-5	CAWSVATWLETQYF	TGTGCCTGGAGTGTAGCTACCTGGTTGGAGACCCAGTACTTC
.	.	TRBV28	TRBJ2-5	CASISAGKETQYF	TGTGCCAGCATCTCCGCGGGGAAAGAGACCCAGTACTTC
TRBD2	few	TRBV4-2	TRBJ2-7	CASSQGLSGRDYEQYF	TGTGCCAGCAGCCAGGGGCTTAGCGGGAGGGACTACGAGCAGTACTTC
TRBD1	few	TRBV2	TRBJ2-5	CASNGQGLGTQYF	TGTGCCAGCAACGGACAGGGGTTGGGGACCCAGTACTTC
TRBD2	few	TRBV6-5	TRBJ2-7	CASRGAGGRLLEQYF	TGTGCCAGCAGGGGAGCGGGAGGGCGTCTTTTAGAGCAGTACTTC
.	.	TRBV5-6	TRBJ1-1	CASSLANEAFF	TGTGCCAGCAGCTTGGCCAATGAAGCTTTCTTT
.	.	TRBV7-9	TRBJ2-7	CASSPTVYEQYF	TGTGCCAGCAGCCCGACAGTCTACGAGCAGTACTTC
.	few	TRBV28	TRBJ2-7	CRSGSSIGEQYF	TGTAGGTCCGGGAGTAGTATCGGCGAGCAGTACTTC
TRBD2	.	TRBV11-2	TRBJ2-1	CASSSLAGNNEQFF	TGTGCCAGCAGCTCCCTAGCGGGTAACAATGAGCAGTTCTTC
TRBD2	.	TRBV7-3	TRBJ2-3	CASSSRLAGGGSTDTQYF	TGTGCCAGCAGCTCGAGACTAGCGGGAGGCGGAAGCACAGATACGCAGTATTTT